The clone carrying this T cell receptor (beta chain) was counted only a few times. The antigen is undetermined. These data are taken from a study of response to subunit inactivated influenza vaccine. Study outcomes and limitations: The authors offered the suggestion that each seasonal influenza vaccination recruits few new T cells.

TCRdb reanalysed the RT-PCR reads using MiXCR and keeps one entry per CDR3 protein. The table lists about 530,000 distinct CDR3 sequences, about 10% of them singletons. The CDR3 has 12 residues. The germline CDR1 and CDR2 sequences are DFQATT and SNEGSKA (reference sequence). Trimming cost V 5 bases and J 4 bases, with 8 bases left between them. The clonotype was recovered from a man aged 50 to 60 who received an inactivated influenza vaccine. The rearrangement links TRBV20-1 to TRBJ1-4; D remains ambiguous. This material consisted of PBMCs from blood, taken on the day of vaccination. CDR3 sequence (DNA): TGCAGTGCTCGGTCCCGTAATGAAAAACTGTTTTTT. This codes for CSARSRNEKLFF.